A selection of T cell receptor beta chains follows, all from one sample in a study of beta chain features in type 1 diabetes. Produced via immunoSEQ multiplex PCR; TCRdb's table is partial and in-frame only. The sample includes hundreds of thousands of clones, roughly 12% seen only once; the top ten take approximately 0.015%. Sequences were obtained from naive CD4+ T cells from blood. The receptors here all came from a man between 18 and 35 years old in good health. Each CDR3 is given with its conserved first and last residue. Each record gives: CDR3 DNA, CDR3 protein, J gene, clone size, D gene, V gene. The D gene is left open where the match is weak. Clone sizes are given selectively: once, few, many, or a class where the clone is expanded.

cdr3_nt: TGTGCCAGCAGCTTACAGGGGGTCGGTGAAGCTTTCTTT; cdr3_aa: CASSLQGVGEAFF; j_call: TRBJ1-1; clone_size: .; d_call: TRBD1; v_call: TRBV13
cdr3_nt: TGTGCCTGGGCCTTTGGGGGCTCGGTCACTGAAGCTTTCTTT; cdr3_aa: CAWAFGGSVTEAFF; j_call: TRBJ1-1; clone_size: .; d_call: .; v_call: TRBV30
cdr3_nt: TGTGCCAGCAGCTTGAATAGCGGGAGGGGATACGAGCAGTACTTC; cdr3_aa: CASSLNSGRGYEQYF; j_call: TRBJ2-7; clone_size: .; d_call: TRBD2; v_call: TRBV5-8
cdr3_nt: TGTGCCAGCAGCGTAGTCGGCGGGAACTACAATGAGCAGTTCTTC; cdr3_aa: CASSVVGGNYNEQFF; j_call: TRBJ2-1; clone_size: .; d_call: .; v_call: TRBV9
cdr3_nt: TGTGCCAGCAGCGGGGACAGGGTTCGTCCCTCTGAATCCTGGGCTTTCTTT; cdr3_aa: CASSGDRVRPSESWAFF; j_call: TRBJ1-1; clone_size: few; d_call: TRBD1; v_call: TRBV9
cdr3_nt: TGTGCCAGCAGCAGGACAGGGGGAGGTTCACCCCTCCACTTT; cdr3_aa: CASSRTGGGSPLHF; j_call: TRBJ1-6; clone_size: .; d_call: TRBD1; v_call: TRBV7-2
cdr3_nt: TGTGCCAGCAGCCCCGGGACTAGCGGGCCGAGCTCCTACAATGAGCAGTTCTTC; cdr3_aa: CASSPGTSGPSSYNEQFF; j_call: TRBJ2-1; clone_size: .; d_call: TRBD2; v_call: TRBV5-4
cdr3_nt: TGTGCCAGCAGCTCTGGACAGGGCGTTGAAGCTTTCTTT; cdr3_aa: CASSSGQGVEAFF; j_call: TRBJ1-1; clone_size: few; d_call: TRBD1; v_call: TRBV6-1
cdr3_nt: TGTGCCAGCAGCCCCGTGGGGGCTCTTGCCGGTGAGCAGTTCTTC; cdr3_aa: CASSPVGALAGEQFF; j_call: TRBJ2-1; clone_size: .; d_call: .; v_call: TRBV7-8
cdr3_nt: TGTGCCAGCAGCGGACACTTTCAAGAGACCCAGTACTTC; cdr3_aa: CASSGHFQETQYF; j_call: TRBJ2-5; clone_size: few; d_call: .; v_call: TRBV2
cdr3_nt: TGTGCCAGCAGCTCCCCAGGGGGGAACTATGCCTACACCTTC; cdr3_aa: CASSSPGGNYAYTF; j_call: TRBJ1-2; clone_size: .; d_call: TRBD1; v_call: TRBV7-9
cdr3_nt: TGTGCCAGCAGTTTGAACCTTAAGCCGAACGAGCAGTACTTC; cdr3_aa: CASSLNLKPNEQYF; j_call: TRBJ2-7; clone_size: few; d_call: .; v_call: TRBV28
cdr3_nt: TGCGCCAGCAGCTTGCAGGGGGATAATTCACCCCTCCACTTT; cdr3_aa: CASSLQGDNSPLHF; j_call: TRBJ1-6; clone_size: few; d_call: TRBD1; v_call: TRBV5-1
cdr3_nt: TGTGCCAGCAGTTTAGGGGGGGCAGGGAGCACTGAAGCTTTCTTT; cdr3_aa: CASSLGGAGSTEAFF; j_call: TRBJ1-1; clone_size: .; d_call: .; v_call: TRBV28
cdr3_nt: TGTGCTAGTGGTTTGGTACAGGGGGCGGCCGGGGAGCTGTTTTTT; cdr3_aa: CASGLVQGAAGELFF; j_call: TRBJ2-2; clone_size: few; d_call: TRBD1; v_call: TRBV12-5
cdr3_nt: TGTGCCAGCAGTGAACTAGCGGGCACCTACGAGCAGTACTTC; cdr3_aa: CASSELAGTYEQYF; j_call: TRBJ2-7; clone_size: few; d_call: TRBD2; v_call: TRBV6-1
cdr3_nt: TGTGCCTTCCGGGGCACCGGGGAGCTGTTTTTT; cdr3_aa: CAFRGTGELFF; j_call: TRBJ2-2; clone_size: few; d_call: .; v_call: TRBV30
cdr3_nt: TGTGCCAGCAGCTTAGTGGGGACAGGGGGCTACGAGCAGTACTTC; cdr3_aa: CASSLVGTGGYEQYF; j_call: TRBJ2-7; clone_size: .; d_call: TRBD1; v_call: TRBV7-9
cdr3_nt: TGTGCCAGCAGCTCGCAGGGGGTAGTAAGAGTTGTCCCAGAAGAGACCCAGTACTTC; cdr3_aa: CASSSQGVVRVVPEETQYF; j_call: TRBJ2-5; clone_size: .; d_call: TRBD1; v_call: TRBV9
cdr3_nt: TGTGCCAGCAGCGTAGGGGTGGGGAGATCCTACGAGCAGTACTTC; cdr3_aa: CASSVGVGRSYEQYF; j_call: TRBJ2-7; clone_size: few; d_call: .; v_call: TRBV9
cdr3_nt: TGTGCCAGCAGGCAAACTAGCGGGAGACGCTCCTACGAGCAGTACTTC; cdr3_aa: CASRQTSGRRSYEQYF; j_call: TRBJ2-7; clone_size: .; d_call: TRBD2; v_call: TRBV5-4
cdr3_nt: TGTGCCAGCAGTTCAGCGGTAACCTACGAGCAGTACTTC; cdr3_aa: CASSSAVTYEQYF; j_call: TRBJ2-7; clone_size: once; d_call: .; v_call: TRBV28
cdr3_nt: TGCGCCAGCAGCTTGGCCGAGGTCCTTTACGACGAGCAGTACTTC; cdr3_aa: CASSLAEVLYDEQYF; j_call: TRBJ2-7; clone_size: few; d_call: .; v_call: TRBV5-1
cdr3_nt: TGTGCCAGCAGGGAAGGACAGGTTAGTCAGCCCCAGCATTTT; cdr3_aa: CASREGQVSQPQHF; j_call: TRBJ1-5; clone_size: few; d_call: TRBD1; v_call: TRBV7-2
cdr3_nt: TGCAGCGTGCGAGGTAGAGGGAATCAGCCCCAGCATTTT; cdr3_aa: CSVRGRGNQPQHF; j_call: TRBJ1-5; clone_size: .; d_call: .; v_call: TRBV29-1
cdr3_nt: TGTGCCAGCAGCTGGACAGGGGGCCAGACTAATGAAAAACTGTTTTTT; cdr3_aa: CASSWTGGQTNEKLFF; j_call: TRBJ1-4; clone_size: .; d_call: TRBD1; v_call: TRBV4-2
cdr3_nt: TGTGCCAGCAGCTTGGACAGGTCTCGAAGAGAAGCTTTCTTT; cdr3_aa: CASSLDRSRREAFF; j_call: TRBJ1-1; clone_size: few; d_call: .; v_call: TRBV5-6
cdr3_nt: TGTGCCAGCAGTTCGGGACAGGGGATCTACGGCTACACCTTC; cdr3_aa: CASSSGQGIYGYTF; j_call: TRBJ1-2; clone_size: .; d_call: TRBD1; v_call: TRBV7-2
cdr3_nt: TGTGCCAGCAGCTTCGGTGCGGGAGGCTTTAGGCAGTACTTC; cdr3_aa: CASSFGAGGFRQYF; j_call: TRBJ2-7; clone_size: .; d_call: TRBD2; v_call: TRBV7-9
cdr3_nt: TGTGCCAGTAAACCACACGGGGAACGTAATCAGCCCCAGCATTTT; cdr3_aa: CASKPHGERNQPQHF; j_call: TRBJ1-5; clone_size: .; d_call: .; v_call: TRBV19
cdr3_nt: TGTGCCAGCAGTCGCGGGGCTGCCGGGGAGCTGTTTTTT; cdr3_aa: CASSRGAAGELFF; j_call: TRBJ2-2; clone_size: few; d_call: .; v_call: TRBV7-9
cdr3_nt: TGTGCCAGCTCACCAGTATCCGGACAGGCCATCTATGGCTACACCTTC; cdr3_aa: CASSPVSGQAIYGYTF; j_call: TRBJ1-2; clone_size: .; d_call: TRBD1; v_call: TRBV18
cdr3_nt: TGTGCCAGTAGTATACTAGGGAACACCGGGGAGCTGTTTTTT; cdr3_aa: CASSILGNTGELFF; j_call: TRBJ2-2; clone_size: few; d_call: .; v_call: TRBV19
cdr3_nt: TGCGCCAGCAGCCAAGAAAGCTTATACAATGAGCAGTTCTTC; cdr3_aa: CASSQESLYNEQFF; j_call: TRBJ2-1; clone_size: few; d_call: .; v_call: TRBV5-4
cdr3_nt: TGTGCCAGCAGCTCCGGAGGCTCTGGGGCCAACGTCCTGACTTTC; cdr3_aa: CASSSGGSGANVLTF; j_call: TRBJ2-6; clone_size: few; d_call: .; v_call: TRBV5-4
cdr3_nt: TGTGCCTGGCAGAATAGGGGGACAGACTATGGCTACACCTTC; cdr3_aa: CAWQNRGTDYGYTF; j_call: TRBJ1-2; clone_size: few; d_call: TRBD1; v_call: TRBV30
cdr3_nt: TGTGCCAGCAGACCTTCCGGGGTGGGACAGTACACTGAAGCTTTCTTT; cdr3_aa: CASRPSGVGQYTEAFF; j_call: TRBJ1-1; clone_size: .; d_call: TRBD1; v_call: TRBV27
cdr3_nt: TGTGCCAGCTTTCAGGGGGCGAAGAATTCACCCCTCCACTTT; cdr3_aa: CASFQGAKNSPLHF; j_call: TRBJ1-6; clone_size: .; d_call: TRBD1; v_call: TRBV6-1
cdr3_nt: TGTGCCAGCAGCTCAATACAGGGGTCGAACACCATATATTTT; cdr3_aa: CASSSIQGSNTIYF; j_call: TRBJ1-3; clone_size: .; d_call: TRBD1; v_call: TRBV5-6
cdr3_nt: TGTGCCAGCAGTGGGGACACACAGAATCAGCCCCAGCATTTT; cdr3_aa: CASSGDTQNQPQHF; j_call: TRBJ1-5; clone_size: few; d_call: .; v_call: TRBV2
cdr3_nt: TGTGCCAGCAGCTTAAGACTAGCGGGGGCCAATGAGCAGTTCTTC; cdr3_aa: CASSLRLAGANEQFF; j_call: TRBJ2-1; clone_size: .; d_call: TRBD2; v_call: TRBV7-3